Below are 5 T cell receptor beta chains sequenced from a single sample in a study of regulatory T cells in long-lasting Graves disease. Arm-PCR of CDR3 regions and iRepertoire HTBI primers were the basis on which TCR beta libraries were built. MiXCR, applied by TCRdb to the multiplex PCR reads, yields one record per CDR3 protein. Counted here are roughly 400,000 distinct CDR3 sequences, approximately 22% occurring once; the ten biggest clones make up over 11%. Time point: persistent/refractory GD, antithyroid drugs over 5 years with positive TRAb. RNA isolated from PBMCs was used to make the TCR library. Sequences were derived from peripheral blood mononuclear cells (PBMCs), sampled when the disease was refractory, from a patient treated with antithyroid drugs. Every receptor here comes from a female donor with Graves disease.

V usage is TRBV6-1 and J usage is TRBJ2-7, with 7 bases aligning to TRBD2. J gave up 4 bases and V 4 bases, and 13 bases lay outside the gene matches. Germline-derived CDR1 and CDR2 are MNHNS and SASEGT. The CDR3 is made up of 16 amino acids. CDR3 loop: CASSARPLAGAYEQYF. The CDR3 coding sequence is TGTGCCAGCAGTGCCCGACCCCTTGCGGGAGCGTACGAGCAGTACTTC.

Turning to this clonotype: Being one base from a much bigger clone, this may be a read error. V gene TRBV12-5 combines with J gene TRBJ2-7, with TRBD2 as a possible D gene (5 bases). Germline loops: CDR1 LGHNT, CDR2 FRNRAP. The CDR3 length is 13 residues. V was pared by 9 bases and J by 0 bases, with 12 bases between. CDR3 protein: CASSEGCSYEQYF. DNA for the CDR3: TGTGCTAGCAGTGAGGGTTGCTCCTACGAGCAGTACTTC. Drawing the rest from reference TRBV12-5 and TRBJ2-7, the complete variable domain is DARVTQTPRHKVTEMGQEVTMRCQPILGHNTVFWYRQTMMQGLELLAYFRNRAPLDDSGMPKDRFSAEMPDATLATLKIQPSEPRDSAVYFCASSEGCSYEQYFGPGTRLTVT.

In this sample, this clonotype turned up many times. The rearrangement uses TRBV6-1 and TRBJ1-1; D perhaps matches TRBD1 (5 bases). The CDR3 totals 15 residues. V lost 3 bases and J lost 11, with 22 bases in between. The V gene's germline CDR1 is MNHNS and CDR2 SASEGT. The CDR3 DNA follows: TGTGCCAGCAGTGAGACTTACCAAGAGGGGATCCTGGCTTTCTTT. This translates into CASSETYQEGILAFF.

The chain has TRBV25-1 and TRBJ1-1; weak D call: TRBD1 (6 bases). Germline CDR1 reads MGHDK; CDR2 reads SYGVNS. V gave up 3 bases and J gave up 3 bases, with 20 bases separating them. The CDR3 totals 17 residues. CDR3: CASSDVGGLERHTEAFF. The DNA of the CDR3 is TGTGCCAGCAGTGATGTAGGGGGACTCGAGAGGCACACTGAAGCTTTCTTT.

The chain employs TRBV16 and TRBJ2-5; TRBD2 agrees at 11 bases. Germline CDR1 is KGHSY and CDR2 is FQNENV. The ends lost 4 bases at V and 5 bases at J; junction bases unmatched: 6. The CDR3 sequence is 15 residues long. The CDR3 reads CASSRLAGSQETQYF. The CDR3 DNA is TGTGCCAGCAGCCGACTAGCGGGATCGCAGGAGACCCAGTACTTC.